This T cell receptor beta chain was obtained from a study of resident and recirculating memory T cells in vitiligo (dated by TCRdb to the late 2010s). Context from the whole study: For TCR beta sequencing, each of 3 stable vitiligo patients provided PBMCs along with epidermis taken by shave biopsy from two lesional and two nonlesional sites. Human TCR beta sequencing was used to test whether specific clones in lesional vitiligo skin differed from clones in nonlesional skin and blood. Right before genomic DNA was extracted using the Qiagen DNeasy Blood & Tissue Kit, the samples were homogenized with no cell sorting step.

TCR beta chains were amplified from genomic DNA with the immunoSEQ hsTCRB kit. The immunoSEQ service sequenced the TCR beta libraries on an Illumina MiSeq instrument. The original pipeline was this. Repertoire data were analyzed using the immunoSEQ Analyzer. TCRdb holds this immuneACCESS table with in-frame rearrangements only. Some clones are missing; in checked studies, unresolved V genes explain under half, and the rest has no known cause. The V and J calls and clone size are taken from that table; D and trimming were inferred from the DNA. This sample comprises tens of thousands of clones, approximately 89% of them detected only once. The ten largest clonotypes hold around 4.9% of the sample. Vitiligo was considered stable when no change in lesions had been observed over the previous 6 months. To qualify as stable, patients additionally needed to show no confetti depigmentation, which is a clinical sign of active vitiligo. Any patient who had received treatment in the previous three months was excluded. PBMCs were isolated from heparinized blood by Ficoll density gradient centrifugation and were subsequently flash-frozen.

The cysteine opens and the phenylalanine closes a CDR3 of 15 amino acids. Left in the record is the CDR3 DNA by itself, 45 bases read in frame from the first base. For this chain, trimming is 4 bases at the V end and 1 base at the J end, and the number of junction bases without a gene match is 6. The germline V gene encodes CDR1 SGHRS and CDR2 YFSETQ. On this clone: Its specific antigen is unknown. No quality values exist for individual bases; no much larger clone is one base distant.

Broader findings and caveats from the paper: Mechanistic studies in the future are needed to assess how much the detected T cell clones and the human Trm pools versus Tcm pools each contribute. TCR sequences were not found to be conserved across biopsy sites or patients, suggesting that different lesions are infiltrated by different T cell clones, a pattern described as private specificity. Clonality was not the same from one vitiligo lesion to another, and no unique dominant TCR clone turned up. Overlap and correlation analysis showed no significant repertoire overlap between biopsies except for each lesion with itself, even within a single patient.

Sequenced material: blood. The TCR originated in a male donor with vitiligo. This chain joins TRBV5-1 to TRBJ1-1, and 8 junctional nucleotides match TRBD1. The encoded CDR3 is CASSEQGGQNTEAFF. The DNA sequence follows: TGCGCCAGCAGCGAACAGGGGGGGCAGAACACTGAAGCTTTCTTT.